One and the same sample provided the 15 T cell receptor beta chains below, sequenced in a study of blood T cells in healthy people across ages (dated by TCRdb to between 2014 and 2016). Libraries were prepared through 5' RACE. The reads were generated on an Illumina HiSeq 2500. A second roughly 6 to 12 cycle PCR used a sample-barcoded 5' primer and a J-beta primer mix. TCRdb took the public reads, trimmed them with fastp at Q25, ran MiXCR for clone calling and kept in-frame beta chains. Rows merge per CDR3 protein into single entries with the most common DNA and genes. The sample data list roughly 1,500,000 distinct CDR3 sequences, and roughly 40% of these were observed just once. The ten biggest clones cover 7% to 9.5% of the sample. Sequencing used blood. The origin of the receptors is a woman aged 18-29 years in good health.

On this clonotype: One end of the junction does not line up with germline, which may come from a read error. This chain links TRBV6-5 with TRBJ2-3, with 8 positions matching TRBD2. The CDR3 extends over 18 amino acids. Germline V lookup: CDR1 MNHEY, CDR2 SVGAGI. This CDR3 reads CASSPRSSGIISTDTQYF. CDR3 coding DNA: TGTGCCAGCAGTCCTCGGAGTAGCGGGATCATCAGCACGGATACGCAGTATTTT.

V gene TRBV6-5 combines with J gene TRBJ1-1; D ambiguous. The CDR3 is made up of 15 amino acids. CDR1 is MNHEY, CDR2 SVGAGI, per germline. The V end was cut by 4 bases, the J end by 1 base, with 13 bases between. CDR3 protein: CASSFRVSSNTEAFF. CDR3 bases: TGTGCCAGCAGTTTCCGGGTCTCTTCGAACACTGAAGCTTTCTTT.

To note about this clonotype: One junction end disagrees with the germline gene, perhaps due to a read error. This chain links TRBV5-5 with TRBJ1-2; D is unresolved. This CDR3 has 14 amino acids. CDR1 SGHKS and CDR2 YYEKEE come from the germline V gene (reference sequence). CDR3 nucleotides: TGTGCCACCAGCCCCACGGGCGAGAACTATGGCTACACCTTC. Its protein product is CATSPTGENYGYTF.

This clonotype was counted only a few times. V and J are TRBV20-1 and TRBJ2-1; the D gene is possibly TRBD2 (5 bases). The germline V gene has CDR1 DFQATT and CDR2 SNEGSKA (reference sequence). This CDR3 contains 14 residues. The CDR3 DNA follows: TGCAGAGCGTCATCCGGGGACTCCTACAATGAGCAGTTCTTC. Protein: CRASSGDSYNEQFF.

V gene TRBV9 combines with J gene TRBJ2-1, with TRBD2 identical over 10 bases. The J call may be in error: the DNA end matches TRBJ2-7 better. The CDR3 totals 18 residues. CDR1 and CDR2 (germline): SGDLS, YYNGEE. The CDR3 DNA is TGTGCCAGCAGCGCAGACAAGCCGGGACTAGCGAGGTACAATGAGCAGTACTTC. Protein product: CASSADKPGLARYNEQYF.

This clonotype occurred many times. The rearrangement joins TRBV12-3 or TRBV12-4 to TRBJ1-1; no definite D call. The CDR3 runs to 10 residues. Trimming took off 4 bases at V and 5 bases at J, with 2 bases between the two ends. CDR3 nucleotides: TGTGCCAGCAGTTCAACTGAAGCTTTCTTT. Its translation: CASSSTEAFF.

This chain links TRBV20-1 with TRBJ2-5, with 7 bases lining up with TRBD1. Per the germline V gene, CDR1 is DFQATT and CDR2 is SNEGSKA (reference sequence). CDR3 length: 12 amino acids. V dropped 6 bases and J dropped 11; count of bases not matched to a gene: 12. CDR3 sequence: CSASRQGYEQYF. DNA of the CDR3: TGCAGTGCATCGAGACAGGGCTATGAGCAGTACTTC.

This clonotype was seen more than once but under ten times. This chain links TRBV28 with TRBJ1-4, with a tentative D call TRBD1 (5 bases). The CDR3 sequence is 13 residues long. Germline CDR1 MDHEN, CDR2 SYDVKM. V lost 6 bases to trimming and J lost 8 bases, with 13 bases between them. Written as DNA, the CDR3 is TGTGCCAGCAGGACAGCCATTAACGAAAAACTGTTTTTT. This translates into CASRTAINEKLFF.

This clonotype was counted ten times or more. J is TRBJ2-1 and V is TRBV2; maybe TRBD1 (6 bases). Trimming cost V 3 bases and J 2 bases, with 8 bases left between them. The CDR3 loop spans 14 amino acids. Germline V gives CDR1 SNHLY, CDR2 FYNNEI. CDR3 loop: CASSEGAPYNEQFF. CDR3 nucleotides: TGTGCCAGCAGTGAGGGGGCTCCCTACAATGAGCAGTTCTTC. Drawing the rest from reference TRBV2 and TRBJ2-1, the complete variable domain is EPEVTQTPSHQVTQMGQEVILRCVPISNHLYFYWYRQILGQKVEFLVSFYNNEISEKSEIFDDQFSVERPDGSNFTLKIRSTKLEDSAMYFCASSEGAPYNEQFFGPGTRLTVL.

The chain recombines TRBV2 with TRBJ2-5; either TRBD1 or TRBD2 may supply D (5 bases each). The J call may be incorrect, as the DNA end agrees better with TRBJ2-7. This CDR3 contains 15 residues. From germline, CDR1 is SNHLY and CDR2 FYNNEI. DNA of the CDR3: TGTGCCAGCATCCTGGATTGGGGACGGAACTACGAGCAGTACTTC. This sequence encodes CASILDWGRNYEQYF.

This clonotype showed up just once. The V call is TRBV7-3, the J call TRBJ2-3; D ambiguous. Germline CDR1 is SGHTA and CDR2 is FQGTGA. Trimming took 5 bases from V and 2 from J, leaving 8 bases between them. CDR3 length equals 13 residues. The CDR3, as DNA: TGTGCCAGCAGCGGAATCGTCACAGATACGCAGTATTTT. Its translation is CASSGIVTDTQYF.

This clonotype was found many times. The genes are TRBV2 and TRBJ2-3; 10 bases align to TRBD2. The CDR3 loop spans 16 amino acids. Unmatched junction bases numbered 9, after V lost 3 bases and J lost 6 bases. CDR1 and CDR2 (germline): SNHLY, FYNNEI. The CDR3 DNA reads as TGTGCCAGCAGTGACCCACTAGCGGGGCTCAGGGATACGCAGTATTTT. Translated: CASSDPLAGLRDTQYF.

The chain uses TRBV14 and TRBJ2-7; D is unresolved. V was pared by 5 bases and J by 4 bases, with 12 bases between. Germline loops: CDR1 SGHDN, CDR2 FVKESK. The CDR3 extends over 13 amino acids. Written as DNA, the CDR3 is TGTGCCAGCAGCTCATACAGTGATTACGAGCAGTACTTC. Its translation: CASSSYSDYEQYF.

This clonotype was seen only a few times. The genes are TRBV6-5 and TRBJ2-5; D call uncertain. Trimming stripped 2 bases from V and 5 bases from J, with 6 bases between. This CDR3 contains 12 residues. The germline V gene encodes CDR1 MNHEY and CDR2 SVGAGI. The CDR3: CASSYAGETQYF. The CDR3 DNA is TGTGCCAGCAGTTACGCCGGCGAGACCCAGTACTTC.

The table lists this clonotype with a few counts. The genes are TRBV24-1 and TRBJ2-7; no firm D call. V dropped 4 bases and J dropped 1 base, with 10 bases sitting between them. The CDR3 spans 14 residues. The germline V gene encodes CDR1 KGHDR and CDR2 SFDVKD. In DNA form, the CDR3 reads TGTGCCACCAGTGAGTCTTCAGGTTCCTACGAGCAGTACTTC. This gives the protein CATSESSGSYEQYF.